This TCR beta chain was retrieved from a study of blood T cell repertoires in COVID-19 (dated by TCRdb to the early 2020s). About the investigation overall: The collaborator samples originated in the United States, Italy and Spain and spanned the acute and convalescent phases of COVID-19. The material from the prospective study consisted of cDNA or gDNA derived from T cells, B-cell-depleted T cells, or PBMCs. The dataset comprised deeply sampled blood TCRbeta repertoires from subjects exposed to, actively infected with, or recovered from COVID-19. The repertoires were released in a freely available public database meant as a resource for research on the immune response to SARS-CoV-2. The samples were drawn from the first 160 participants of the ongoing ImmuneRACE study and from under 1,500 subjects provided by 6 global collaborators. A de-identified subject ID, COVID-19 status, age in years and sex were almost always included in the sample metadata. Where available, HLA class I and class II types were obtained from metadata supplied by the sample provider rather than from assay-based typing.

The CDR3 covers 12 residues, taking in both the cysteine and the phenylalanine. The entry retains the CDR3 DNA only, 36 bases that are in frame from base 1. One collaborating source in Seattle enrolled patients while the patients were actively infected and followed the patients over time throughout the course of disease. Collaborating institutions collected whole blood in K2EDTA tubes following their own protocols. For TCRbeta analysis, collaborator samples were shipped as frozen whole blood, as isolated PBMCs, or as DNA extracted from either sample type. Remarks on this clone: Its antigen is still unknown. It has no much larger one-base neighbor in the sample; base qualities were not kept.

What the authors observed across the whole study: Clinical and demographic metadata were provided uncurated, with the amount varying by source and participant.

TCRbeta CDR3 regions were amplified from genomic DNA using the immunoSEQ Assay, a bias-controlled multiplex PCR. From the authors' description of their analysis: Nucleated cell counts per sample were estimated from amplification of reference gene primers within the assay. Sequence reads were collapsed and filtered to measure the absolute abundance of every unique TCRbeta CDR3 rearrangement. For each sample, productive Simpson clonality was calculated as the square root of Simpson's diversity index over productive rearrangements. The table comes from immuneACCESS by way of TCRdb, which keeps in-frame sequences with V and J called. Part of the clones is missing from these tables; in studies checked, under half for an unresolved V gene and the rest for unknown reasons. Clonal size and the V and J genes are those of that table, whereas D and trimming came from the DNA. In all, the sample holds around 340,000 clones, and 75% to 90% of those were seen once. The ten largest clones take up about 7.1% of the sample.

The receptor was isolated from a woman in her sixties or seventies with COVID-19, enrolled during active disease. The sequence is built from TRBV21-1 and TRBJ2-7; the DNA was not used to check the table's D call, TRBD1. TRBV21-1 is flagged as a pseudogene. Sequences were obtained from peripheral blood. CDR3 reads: CASSTPTGEQYF. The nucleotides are TGTGCCAGCAGCACACCGACAGGGGAGCAGTACTTC.